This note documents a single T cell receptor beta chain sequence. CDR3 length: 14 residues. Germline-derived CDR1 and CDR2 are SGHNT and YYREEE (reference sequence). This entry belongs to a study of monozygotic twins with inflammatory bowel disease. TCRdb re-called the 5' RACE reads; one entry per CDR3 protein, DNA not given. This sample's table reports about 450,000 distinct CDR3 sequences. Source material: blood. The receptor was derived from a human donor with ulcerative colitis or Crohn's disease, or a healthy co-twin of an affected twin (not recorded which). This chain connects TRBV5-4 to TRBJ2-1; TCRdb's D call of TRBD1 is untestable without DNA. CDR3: CASSLGQGAHEQFF. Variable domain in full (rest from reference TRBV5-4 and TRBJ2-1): ETGVTQSPTHLIKTRGQQVTLRCSSQSGHNTVSWYQQALGQGPQFIFQYYREEENGRGNFPPRFSGLQFPNYSSELNVNALELDDSALYLCASSLGQGAHEQFFGPGTRLTVL.